The 17 T cell receptor beta chains below were found in one sample sequenced in a study of blood T cell repertoires in COVID-19. Sequencing used immunoSEQ multiplex PCR; TCRdb keeps in-frame clones, though not all of them. The sample consists of under 250,000 clones, around 83% of them appearing once. Sequenced: peripheral blood. The receptors come from a man aged 45-65 years who had recovered from COVID-19.

The V gene is TRBV27, the J gene TRBJ2-3; the match to TRBD2 covers 12 bases. The V segment lost 5 bases and the J segment 3 bases; nucleotides outside the gene matches: 6. The germline CDR1 and CDR2 sequences are MNHEY and SMNVEV (reference sequence). The CDR3 sequence is 16 residues long. The CDR3 DNA sequence: TGTGCCAGCAGTGCCTTAGGACTAGCGGGGACAGATACGCAGTATTTT. Translation gives CASSALGLAGTDTQYF.

The chain combines TRBV4-2 with TRBJ1-4; D may be TRBD1 (6 bases). V was pared by 2 bases and J by 8 bases, with 18 bases between. The CDR3 loop spans 16 amino acids. Germline assignment: CDR1 LGHNA and CDR2 YNFKEQ. CDR3 residues: CASSQFPGVGEEKLFF. The CDR3, as DNA: TGTGCCAGCAGCCAATTCCCAGGGGTAGGAGAAGAAAAACTGTTTTTT.

In this sample, this clone turned up once. This chain links TRBV7-2 with TRBJ1-3; D gene unclear. CDR1 SGHTA and CDR2 FQGNSA come from the germline V gene. The ends were cut back, 7 bases at V and 2 bases at J, with 6 bases in the middle. The length of the CDR3 is 12 residues. The CDR3 reads CASTFTGNTIYF. The CDR3 nucleotides read TGTGCCAGCACCTTTACTGGAAACACCATATATTTT.

The chain is built from TRBV29-1 and TRBJ2-7, with D maybe TRBD2 (5 bases). Germline CDR1 and CDR2: SQVTM and ANQGSEA. The CDR3 has 10 amino acids. V was clipped by 5 bases and J by 3 bases, with 5 bases between them. The CDR3 coding sequence is TGCAGCGTTCGGGACTACGAGCAGTACTTC. Protein: CSVRDYEQYF.

This clone was counted once. The CDR3 here is CASGLQTSGTDTQYF. CDR3 DNA sequence: TGTGCCAGCGGACTTCAGACTAGCGGCACAGATACGCAGTATTTT. The rearrangement uses TRBV7-9 and TRBJ2-3; TRBD2 agrees at 8 bases. The junction had 8 bases not matched to a gene; V was cut back by 8 bases and J by 1 base. This CDR3 is built from 15 residues. Germline CDR1 is SEHNR and CDR2 is FQNEAQ (reference sequence).

The rearrangement joins TRBV2 to TRBJ2-5, with 9 positions matching TRBD2. CDR3 length equals 17 residues. Per the germline V gene, CDR1 is SNHLY and CDR2 is FYNNEI. J gave up 4 bases and V 3 bases, and 12 bases lay outside the gene matches. The CDR3 coding sequence is TGTGCCAGCAGTGACCTCCGGTTTAGCGGGAGTGGAGAGACCCAGTACTTC. Its translation is CASSDLRFSGSGETQYF.

The rearrangement uses TRBV6-5 and TRBJ2-1, with 7 bases lining up with TRBD2. V trimming: 2 bases; J trimming: 6 bases; junction bases outside the gene matches: 4. Germline CDR1 is MNHEY and CDR2 is SVGAGI. CDR3 length equals 14 residues. Here the CDR3 DNA reads TGTGCCAGCAGTTACCGACTAGCTAGCAATGAGCAGTTCTTC. It codes for CASSYRLASNEQFF.

CDR3 loop: CASSRRLAGGTGNEQFF. For the CDR3, the DNA is TGTGCCAGCAGCCGCCGACTAGCGGGAGGGACGGGCAATGAGCAGTTCTTC. This chain uses TRBV7-2 with TRBJ2-1, with TRBD2 matching 14 bases. CDR1 is SGHTA and CDR2 is FQGNSA in the germline V gene. The CDR3 covers 17 residues. Trimming cost V 5 bases and J 6 bases; bases outside gene matches: 9.

V usage is TRBV5-1 and J usage is TRBJ2-1; TRBD2 aligns across 9 bases. The CDR3 sequence is 16 residues long. The trim removed 4 bases at V and 6 bases at J, leaving 11 bases unmatched. Germline CDR1 reads SGHRS; CDR2 reads YFSETQ. CDR3 sequence (DNA): TGCGCCAGCAGCCTGGGCGGGAGGGTTGTAATCAATGAGCAGTTCTTC. Amino acid sequence: CASSLGGRVVINEQFF.

The sample holds a few counts of this clone. The rearrangement uses TRBV28 and TRBJ2-7; TRBD1 matches at 10 bases. The CDR3 spans 16 residues. Germline V gene sequence: CDR1 MDHEN, CDR2 SYDVKM. Trimming cost V 10 bases and J 3 bases; bases outside gene matches: 15. The CDR3: CATTSFRGTGVYEQYF. The CDR3 DNA reads TGTGCCACCACCTCCTTTCGCGGGACAGGGGTCTACGAGCAGTACTTC.

This clone was observed a single time. The genes are TRBV5-1 and TRBJ1-3; 8 bases align to TRBD1. The CDR3 runs 16 residues. Germline V gene data show CDR1 as SGHRS and CDR2 as YFSETQ. The V and J ends lost 2 bases and 3 bases, in that order; junction bases with no gene match: 7. CDR3 sequence (DNA): TGCGCCAGCAGCTTTGGACAGGGAGGCTTTGGAAACACCATATATTTT. Its protein is CASSFGQGGFGNTIYF.

This clone occurred a few times. The CDR3 nucleotides read TGTGCCAGCAGCGGACAGGCGGGCGAGCAGTACTTC. Its protein product is CASSGQAGEQYF. This sequence joins TRBV7-9 and TRBJ2-7, with TRBD1 identical over 7 bases. V shed 5 bases, J shed 6 bases, and the junction held 4 bases outside the gene matches. The CDR3 sequence is 12 residues long. Germline lookup yields CDR1 SEHNR and CDR2 FQNEAQ (reference sequence).

This sequence joins TRBV20-1 and TRBJ2-6, with D uncertain. V shed 3 bases and J shed 4 bases, with 7 bases lying between them. CDR1 and CDR2 (germline): DFQATT, SNEGSKA (reference sequence). The CDR3 has 13 residues. DNA for the CDR3: TGCAGTGCTAGTGAGACAGGGGCCAACGTCCTGACTTTC. Residues: CSASETGANVLTF.

The chain carries TRBV20-1 and TRBJ2-1, with D uncertain. The CDR3 sequence is 11 residues long. Per the germline V gene, CDR1 is DFQATT and CDR2 is SNEGSKA (reference sequence). Trimming took 6 bases from V and 5 from J, leaving 8 bases between them. The CDR3 sequence: CSAPRHNEQFF. DNA for the CDR3: TGCAGTGCCCCTAGACACAATGAGCAGTTCTTC.

In regard to this clone: This is likely a read error, given that the CDR3 carries no conserved phenylalanine or tryptophan at its end. It is unclear where the CDR3 begins or ends on the DNA, so no DNA is shown, and the CDR3 is as TCRdb lists it. V gene TRBV2 combines with J gene TRBJ1-2; the table's D call TRBD1 went unverified against the DNA. The CDR3 has 12 residues if both end residues are counted. Germline CDR1 and CDR2: SNHLY and FYNNEI. CDR3 residues: CASSLPGQGAVS.

The CDR3 sequence: CASSTGTGAGAFF. The CDR3 bases are TGTGCCAGTAGTACTGGGACAGGGGCAGGAGCTTTCTTT. The genes are TRBV19 and TRBJ1-1, with TRBD1 matching 10 bases. Germline trimming cut 4 bases from V and 10 bases from J; bases unmatched to any gene: 6. There are 13 residues in the CDR3. Germline V gives CDR1 LNHDA, CDR2 SQIVND (reference sequence). The variable domain in full, with the rest retrieved from reference TRBV19 and TRBJ1-1, is DGGITQSPKYLFRKEGQNVTLSCEQNLNHDAMYWYRQDPGQGLRLIYYSQIVNDFQKGDIAEGYSVSREKKESFPLTVTSAQKNPTAFYLCASSTGTGAGAFFGQGTRLTVV.

The chain uses TRBV19 and TRBJ1-2, with D unclear. CDR3 size: 13 residues. The V and J ends lost 3 bases and 4 bases respectively, with 9 bases between them. Germline V lookup: CDR1 LNHDA, CDR2 SQIVND (reference sequence). For the CDR3, the DNA is TGTGCCAGTAGTATTCATGGCCTCTATGGCTACACCTTC. It translates to CASSIHGLYGYTF.